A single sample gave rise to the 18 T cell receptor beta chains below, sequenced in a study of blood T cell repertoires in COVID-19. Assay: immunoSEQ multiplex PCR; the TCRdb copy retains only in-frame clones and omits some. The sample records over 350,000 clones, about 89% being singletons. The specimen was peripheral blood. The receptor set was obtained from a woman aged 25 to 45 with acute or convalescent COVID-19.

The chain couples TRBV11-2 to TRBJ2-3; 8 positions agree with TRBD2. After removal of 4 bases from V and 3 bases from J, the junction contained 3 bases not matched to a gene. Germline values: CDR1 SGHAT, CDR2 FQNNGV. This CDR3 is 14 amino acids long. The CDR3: CASSSGTSTDTQYF. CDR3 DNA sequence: TGTGCCAGCAGCTCCGGGACTAGTACAGATACGCAGTATTTT. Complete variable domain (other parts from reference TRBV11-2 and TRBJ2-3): EAGVAQSPRYKIIEKRQSVAFWCNPISGHATLYWYQQILGQGPKLLIQFQNNGVVDDSQLPKDRFSAERLKGVDSTLKIQPAKLEDSAVYLCASSSGTSTDTQYFGPGTRLTVL.

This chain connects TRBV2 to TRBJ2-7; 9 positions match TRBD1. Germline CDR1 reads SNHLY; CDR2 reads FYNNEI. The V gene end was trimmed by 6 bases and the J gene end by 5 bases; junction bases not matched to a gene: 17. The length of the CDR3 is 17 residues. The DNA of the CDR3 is TGTGCCAGCAGGGCTTTACCCCGGGACAGGGTTAGCCACGAGCAGTACTTC. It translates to CASRALPRDRVSHEQYF.

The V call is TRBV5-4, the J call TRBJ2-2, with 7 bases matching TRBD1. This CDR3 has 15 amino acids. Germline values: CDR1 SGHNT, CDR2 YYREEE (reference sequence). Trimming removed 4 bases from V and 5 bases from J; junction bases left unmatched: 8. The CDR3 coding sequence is TGTGCCAGCAGCCCGAGGGGGCGTAGTACCGGGGAGCTGTTTTTT. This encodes CASSPRGRSTGELFF.

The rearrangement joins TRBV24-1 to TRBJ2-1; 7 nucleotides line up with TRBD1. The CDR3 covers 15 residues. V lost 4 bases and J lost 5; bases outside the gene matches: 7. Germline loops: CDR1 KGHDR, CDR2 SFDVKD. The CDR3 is CATSEPRGIHNEQFF. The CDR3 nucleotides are TGTGCCACCAGTGAGCCCAGGGGGATCCACAATGAGCAGTTCTTC.

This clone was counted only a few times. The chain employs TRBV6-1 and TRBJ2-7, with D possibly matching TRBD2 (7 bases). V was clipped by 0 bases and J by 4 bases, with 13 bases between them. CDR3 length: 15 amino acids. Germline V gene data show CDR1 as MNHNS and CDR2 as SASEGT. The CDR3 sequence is CASSEAGGPVYEQYF. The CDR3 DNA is TGTGCCAGCAGTGAAGCGGGGGGGCCCGTATACGAGCAGTACTTC.

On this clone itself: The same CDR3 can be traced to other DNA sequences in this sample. The CDR3 nucleotides read TGCGCCAGCAGCCAAGTAGGCGGGTCTGGAAACACCATATATTTT. This translates into CASSQVGGSGNTIYF. This rearrangement joins TRBV4-1 to TRBJ1-3; no firm D call. This CDR3 has 15 residues. Deletions cut 1 base from V and 1 base from J, with 8 bases between. In germline, CDR1 is MGHRA, CDR2 YSYEKL.

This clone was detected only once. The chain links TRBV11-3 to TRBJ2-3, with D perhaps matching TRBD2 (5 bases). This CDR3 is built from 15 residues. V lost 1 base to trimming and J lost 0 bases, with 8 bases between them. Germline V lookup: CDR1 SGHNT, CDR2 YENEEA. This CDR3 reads CASSLAGTSTDTQYF. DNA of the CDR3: TGTGCCAGCAGCTTAGCGGGAACAAGCACAGATACGCAGTATTTT.

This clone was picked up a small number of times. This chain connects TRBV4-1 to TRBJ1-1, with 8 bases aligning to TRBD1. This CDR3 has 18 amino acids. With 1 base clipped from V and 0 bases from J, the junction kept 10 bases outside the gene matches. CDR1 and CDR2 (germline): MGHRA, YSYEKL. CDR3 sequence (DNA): TGCGCCAGCAGCCAAGGACTCGCGACAGGGGAGATGAACACTGAAGCTTTCTTT. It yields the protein CASSQGLATGEMNTEAFF.

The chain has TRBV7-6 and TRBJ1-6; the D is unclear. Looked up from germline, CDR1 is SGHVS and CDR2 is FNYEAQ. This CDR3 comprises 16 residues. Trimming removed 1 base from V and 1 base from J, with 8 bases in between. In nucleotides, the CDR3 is TGTGCCAGCAGCTTAGGGCCGAAATCCTATAATTCACCCCTCCACTTT. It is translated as CASSLGPKSYNSPLHF.

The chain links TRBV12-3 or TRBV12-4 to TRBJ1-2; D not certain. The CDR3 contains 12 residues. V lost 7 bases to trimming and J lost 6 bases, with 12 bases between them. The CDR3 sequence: CASMRSGHGYTF. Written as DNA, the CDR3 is TGTGCCAGCATGAGAAGCGGCCATGGCTACACCTTC.

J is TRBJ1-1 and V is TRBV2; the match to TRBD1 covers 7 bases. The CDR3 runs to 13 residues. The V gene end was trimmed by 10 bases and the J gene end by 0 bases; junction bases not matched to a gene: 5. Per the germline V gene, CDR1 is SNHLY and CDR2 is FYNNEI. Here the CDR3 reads CAIAGQMNTEAFF. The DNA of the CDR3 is TGTGCCATCGCGGGACAGATGAACACTGAAGCTTTCTTT.

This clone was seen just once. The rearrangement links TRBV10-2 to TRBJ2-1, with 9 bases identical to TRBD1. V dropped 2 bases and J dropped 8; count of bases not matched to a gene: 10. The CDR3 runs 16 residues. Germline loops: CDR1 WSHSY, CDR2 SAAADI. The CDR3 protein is CASSEEGDRDVHEQFF. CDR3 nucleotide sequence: TGCGCCAGCAGTGAGGAGGGGGACAGGGACGTTCATGAGCAGTTCTTC.

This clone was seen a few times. The CDR3 DNA reads TGTGCCACCTCTAACTCAGGGGACAATCAGCCCCAGCATTTT. It yields the protein CATSNSGDNQPQHF. V and J are TRBV24-1 and TRBJ1-5, with a tentative D call TRBD1 (6 bases). The CDR3 is made up of 14 amino acids. Trimming shortened V by 9 bases and J by 3 bases, and 14 bases separated the two germline ends. Germline V gene sequence: CDR1 KGHDR, CDR2 SFDVKD.

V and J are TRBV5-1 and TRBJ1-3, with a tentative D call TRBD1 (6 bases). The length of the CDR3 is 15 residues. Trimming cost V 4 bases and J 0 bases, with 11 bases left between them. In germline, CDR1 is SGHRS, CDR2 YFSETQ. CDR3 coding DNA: TGCGCCAGCAGCCCCGACAGGAGCTCTGGAAACACCATATATTTT. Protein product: CASSPDRSSGNTIYF.

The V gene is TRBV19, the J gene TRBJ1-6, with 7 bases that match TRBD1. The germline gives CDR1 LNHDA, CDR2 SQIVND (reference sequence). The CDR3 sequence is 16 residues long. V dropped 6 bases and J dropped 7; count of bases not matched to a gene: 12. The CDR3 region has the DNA TGTGCCAGTAGCGAGCTCCGGGACAGCCTAAATTCACCCCTCCACTTT. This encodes CASSELRDSLNSPLHF.

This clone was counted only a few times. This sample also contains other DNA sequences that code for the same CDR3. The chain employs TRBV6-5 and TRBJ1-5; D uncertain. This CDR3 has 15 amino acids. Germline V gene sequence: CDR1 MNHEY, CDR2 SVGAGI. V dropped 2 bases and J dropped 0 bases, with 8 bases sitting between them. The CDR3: CASSYSQYSNQPQHF. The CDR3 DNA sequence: TGTGCCAGCAGTTACAGTCAGTATAGCAATCAGCCCCAGCATTTT.

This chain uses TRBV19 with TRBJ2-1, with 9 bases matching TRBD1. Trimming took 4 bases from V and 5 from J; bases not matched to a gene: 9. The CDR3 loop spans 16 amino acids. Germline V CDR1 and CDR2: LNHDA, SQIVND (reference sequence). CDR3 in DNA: TGTGCCAGTAGTACCAACAGGGGGCGCGCGGACAATGAGCAGTTCTTC. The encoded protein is CASSTNRGRADNEQFF.

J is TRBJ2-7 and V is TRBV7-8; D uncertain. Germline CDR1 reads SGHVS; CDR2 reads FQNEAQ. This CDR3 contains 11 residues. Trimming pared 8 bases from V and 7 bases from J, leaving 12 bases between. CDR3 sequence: CASAAPGEQYF. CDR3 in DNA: TGTGCCAGCGCTGCCCCGGGTGAGCAGTACTTC.